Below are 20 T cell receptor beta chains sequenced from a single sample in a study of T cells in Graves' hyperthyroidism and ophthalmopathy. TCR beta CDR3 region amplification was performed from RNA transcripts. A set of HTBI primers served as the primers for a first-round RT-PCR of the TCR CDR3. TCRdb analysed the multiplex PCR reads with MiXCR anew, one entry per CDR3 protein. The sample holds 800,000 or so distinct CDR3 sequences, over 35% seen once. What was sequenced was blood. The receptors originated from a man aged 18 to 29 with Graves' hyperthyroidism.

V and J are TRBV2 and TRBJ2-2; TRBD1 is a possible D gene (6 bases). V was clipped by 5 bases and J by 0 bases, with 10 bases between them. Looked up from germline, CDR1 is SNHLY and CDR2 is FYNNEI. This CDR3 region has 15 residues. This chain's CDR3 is CASSTQGPNTGELFF. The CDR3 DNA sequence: TGTGCCAGCAGTACACAGGGACCGAACACCGGGGAGCTGTTTTTT.

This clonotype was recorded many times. CDR3 bases: TGTGCCAGCAGCCCACCTGGTGGCCTCGCTACTGGGGCCAACGTCCTGACTTTC. Translated, it gives CASSPPGGLATGANVLTF. The chain joins TRBV7-9 to TRBJ2-6; D ambiguous. The CDR3 has 18 amino acids. The V end was cut by 5 bases, the J end by 2 bases, with 19 bases between. The germline gives CDR1 SEHNR, CDR2 FQNEAQ (reference sequence). Filled out from reference TRBV7-9 and TRBJ2-6, the complete variable domain reads DTGVSQNPRHKITKRGQNVTFRCDPISEHNRLYWYRQTLGQGPEFLTYFQNEAQLEKSRLLSDRFSAERPKGSFSTLEIQRTEQGDSAMYLCASSPPGGLATGANVLTFGAGSRLTVL.

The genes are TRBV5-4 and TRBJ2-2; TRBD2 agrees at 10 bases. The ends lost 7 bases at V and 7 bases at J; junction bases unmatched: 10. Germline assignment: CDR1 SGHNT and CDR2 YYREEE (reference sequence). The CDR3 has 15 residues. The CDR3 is CASRSGRERGGELFF. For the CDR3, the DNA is TGTGCCAGCCGCAGCGGGAGGGAAAGAGGCGGGGAGCTGTTTTTT. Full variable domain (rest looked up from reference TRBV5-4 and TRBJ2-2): ETGVTQSPTHLIKTRGQQVTLRCSSQSGHNTVSWYQQALGQGPQFIFQYYREEENGRGNFPPRFSGLQFPNYSSELNVNALELDDSALYLCASRSGRERGGELFFGEGSRLTVL.

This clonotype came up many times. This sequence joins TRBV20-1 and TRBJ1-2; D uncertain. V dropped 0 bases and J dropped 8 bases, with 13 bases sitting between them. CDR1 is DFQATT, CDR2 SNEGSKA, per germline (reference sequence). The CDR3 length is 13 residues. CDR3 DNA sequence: TGCAGTGCTAGAGATCGGGGTGCTTGGGGCTACACCTTC. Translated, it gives CSARDRGAWGYTF.

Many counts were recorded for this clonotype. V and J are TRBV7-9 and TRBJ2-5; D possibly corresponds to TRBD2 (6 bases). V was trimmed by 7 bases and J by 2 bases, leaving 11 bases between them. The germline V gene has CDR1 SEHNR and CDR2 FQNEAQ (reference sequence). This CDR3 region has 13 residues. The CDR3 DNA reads TGTGCCAGCACCGGGACTTTGCAAGAGACCCAGTACTTC. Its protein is CASTGTLQETQYF.

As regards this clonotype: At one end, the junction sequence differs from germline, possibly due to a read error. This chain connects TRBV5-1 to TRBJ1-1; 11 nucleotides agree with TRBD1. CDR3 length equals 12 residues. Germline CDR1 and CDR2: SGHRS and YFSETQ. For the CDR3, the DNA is TGCGCCTGCAGTCCGGACAGGGGGCACGCTTTCTTT. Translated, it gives CACSPDRGHAFF.

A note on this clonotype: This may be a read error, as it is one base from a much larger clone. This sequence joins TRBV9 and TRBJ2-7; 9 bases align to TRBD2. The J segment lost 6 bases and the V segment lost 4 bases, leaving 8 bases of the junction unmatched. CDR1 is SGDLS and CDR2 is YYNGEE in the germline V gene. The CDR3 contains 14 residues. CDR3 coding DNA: TGTGCCAGCAGCTCGGGAATAGCGGGAGTCGAGCAGTACTTC. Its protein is CASSSGIAGVEQYF.

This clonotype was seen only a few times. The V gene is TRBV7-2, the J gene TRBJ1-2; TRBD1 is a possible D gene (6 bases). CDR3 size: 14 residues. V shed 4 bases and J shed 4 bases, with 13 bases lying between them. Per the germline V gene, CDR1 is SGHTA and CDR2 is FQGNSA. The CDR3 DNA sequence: TGTGCCAGCAGCTCAGACAGGCGGGGCTATGGCTACACCTTC. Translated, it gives CASSSDRRGYGYTF.

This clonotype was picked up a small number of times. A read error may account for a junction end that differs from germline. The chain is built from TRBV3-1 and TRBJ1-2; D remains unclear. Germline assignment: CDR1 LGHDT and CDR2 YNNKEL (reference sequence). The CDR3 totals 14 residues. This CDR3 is CASSQDLANYGYTF. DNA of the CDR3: TGCGCCAGCAGCCAAGATTTGGCTAACTATGGCTACACCTTC.

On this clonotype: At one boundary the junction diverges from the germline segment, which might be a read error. CDR3 sequence reads: CASSPEAWETQYF. CDR3 nucleotides: TGCGCCAGCAGCCCGGAAGCATGGGAGACCCAGTACTTC. The rearrangement joins TRBV7-8 to TRBJ2-5, with D unclear. This CDR3 spans 13 amino acids. From germline, CDR1 is SGHVS and CDR2 FQNEAQ.

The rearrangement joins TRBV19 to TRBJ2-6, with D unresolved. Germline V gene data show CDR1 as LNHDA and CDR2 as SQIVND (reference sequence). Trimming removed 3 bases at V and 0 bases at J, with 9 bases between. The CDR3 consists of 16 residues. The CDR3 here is CASSIGRISGANVLTF. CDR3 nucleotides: TGTGCCAGTAGTATTGGACGCATCTCTGGGGCCAACGTCCTGACTTTC.

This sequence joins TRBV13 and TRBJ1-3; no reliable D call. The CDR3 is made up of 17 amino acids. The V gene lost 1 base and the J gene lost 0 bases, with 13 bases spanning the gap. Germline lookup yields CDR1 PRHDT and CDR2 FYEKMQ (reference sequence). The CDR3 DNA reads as TGTGCCAGCAGCTTAGTGTCAGGTTCCTTCTCTGGAAACACCATATATTTT. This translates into CASSLVSGSFSGNTIYF.

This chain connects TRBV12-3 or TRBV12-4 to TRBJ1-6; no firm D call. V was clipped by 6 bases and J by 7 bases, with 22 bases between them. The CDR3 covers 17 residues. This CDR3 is CASSPVRLTAGNSPLHF. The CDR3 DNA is TGTGCCAGCAGCCCTGTACGGCTCACCGCGGGAAATTCACCCCTCCACTTT.

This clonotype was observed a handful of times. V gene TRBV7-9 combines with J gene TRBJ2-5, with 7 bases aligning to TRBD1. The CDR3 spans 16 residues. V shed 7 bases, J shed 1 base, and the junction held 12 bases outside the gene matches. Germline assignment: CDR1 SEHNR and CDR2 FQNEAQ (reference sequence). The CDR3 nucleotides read TGTGCCAGCAACCCCGGGCCCCGGACAGGCCAAGAGACCCAGTACTTC. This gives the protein CASNPGPRTGQETQYF.

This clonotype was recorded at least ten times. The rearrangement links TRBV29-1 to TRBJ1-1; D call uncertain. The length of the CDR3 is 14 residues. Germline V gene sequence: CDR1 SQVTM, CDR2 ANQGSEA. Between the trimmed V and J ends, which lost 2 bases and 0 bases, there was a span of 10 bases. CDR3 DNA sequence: TGCAGCGTTGAAAACAGAGCCATGAACACTGAAGCTTTCTTT. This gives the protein CSVENRAMNTEAFF.

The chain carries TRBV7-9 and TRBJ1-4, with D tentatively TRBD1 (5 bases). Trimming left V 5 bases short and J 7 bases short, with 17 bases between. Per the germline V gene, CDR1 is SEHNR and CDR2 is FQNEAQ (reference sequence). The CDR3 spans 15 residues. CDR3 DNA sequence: TGTGCCAGCAGCCGATCAGGGACGGAGGGTGAAAAACTGTTTTTT. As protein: CASSRSGTEGEKLFF.

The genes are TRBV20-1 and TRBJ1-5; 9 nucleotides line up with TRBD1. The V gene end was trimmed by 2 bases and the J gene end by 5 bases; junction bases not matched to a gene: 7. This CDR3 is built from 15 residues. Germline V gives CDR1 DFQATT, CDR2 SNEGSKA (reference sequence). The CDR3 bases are TGCAGTGCTAGAATGGACAGGGGAGGACATCAGCCCCAGCATTTT. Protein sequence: CSARMDRGGHQPQHF.

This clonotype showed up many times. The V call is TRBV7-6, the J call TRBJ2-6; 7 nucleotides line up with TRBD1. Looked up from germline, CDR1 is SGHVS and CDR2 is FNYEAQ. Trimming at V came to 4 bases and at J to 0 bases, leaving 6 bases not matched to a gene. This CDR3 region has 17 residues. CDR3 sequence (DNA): TGTGCCAGCAGCTCGGGACAGCTATTCTCTGGGGCCAACGTCCTGACTTTC. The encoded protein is CASSSGQLFSGANVLTF.

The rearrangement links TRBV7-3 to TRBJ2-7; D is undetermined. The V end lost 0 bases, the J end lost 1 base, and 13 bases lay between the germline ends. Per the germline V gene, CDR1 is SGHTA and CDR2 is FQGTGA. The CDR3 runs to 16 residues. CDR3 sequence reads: CASSLTFSRHSYEQYF. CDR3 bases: TGTGCCAGCAGCTTAACGTTTTCGCGCCATTCCTACGAGCAGTACTTC.

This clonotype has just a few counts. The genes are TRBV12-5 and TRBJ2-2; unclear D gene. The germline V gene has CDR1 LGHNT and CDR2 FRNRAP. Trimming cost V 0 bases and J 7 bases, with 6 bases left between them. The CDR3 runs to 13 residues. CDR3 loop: CASGLVLGGELFF. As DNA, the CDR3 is TGTGCTAGTGGTTTGGTATTGGGCGGGGAGCTGTTTTTT. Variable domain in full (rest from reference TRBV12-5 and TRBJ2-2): DARVTQTPRHKVTEMGQEVTMRCQPILGHNTVFWYRQTMMQGLELLAYFRNRAPLDDSGMPKDRFSAEMPDATLATLKIQPSEPRDSAVYFCASGLVLGGELFFGEGSRLTVL.